Sequencing of this T cell receptor (beta chain) was carried out in a study of PD-1 blockade in classical Hodgkin lymphoma. Across the study: The nivolumab dose that patients received was 3 mg/kg, given intravenously every 2 weeks. General study points: Newly diagnosed patients were reported to exhibit reduced baseline TCR diversity relative to healthy donors. It was CD4+ TCR diversity, not CD8+, that rose significantly by C4D1.

The CDR3 is 13 amino acids. The ends were cut back, 1 base at V and 7 bases at J, with 10 bases in the middle. Germline V gene sequence: CDR1 SEHNR, CDR2 FQNEAQ (reference sequence). Each patient's relapse followed autologous stem cell transplantation, and brentuximab vedotin exposure varied. Sequencing used immunoSEQ multiplex PCR; TCRdb keeps in-frame clones, though not all of them. The sample contains roughly 96,000 clones, 89% of which appear only once. As concerns this clone: Its antigen is not identified.

The TCR was taken from a human donor with classical Hodgkin lymphoma. Sequencing used peripheral blood mononuclear cells (PBMCs), obtained before the second cycle of nivolumab. The genes are TRBV7-9 and TRBJ2-5; D may be TRBD1 (6 bases). The CDR3 bases are TGTGCCAGCAGCTTAGGGGGACAACCGACCCAGTACTTC. This codes for CASSLGGQPTQYF.